The entry below gives a single TCR beta chain sequence along with its context. Its antigen remains unknown. Following autologous stem cell transplantation, relapse occurred in every patient, and exposure to brentuximab vedotin varied. The entry originates in a study of PD-1 blockade in classical Hodgkin lymphoma. The data were produced by immunoSEQ multiplex PCR, yet TCRdb's version contains in-frame clones alone and is incomplete. Here the sample spans some 39,000 clones, 88% being singletons. The CDR3 covers 17 residues. Germline assignment: CDR1 SEHNR and CDR2 FQNEAQ (reference sequence). With 3 bases clipped from V and 6 bases from J, the junction kept 9 bases outside the gene matches. Study-wide results and limits: Compared with baseline, CD4+ but not CD8+ TCR diversity had risen significantly by C4D1. Patients with a complete response exhibited baseline diversity comparable to newly diagnosed patients.

The chain carries TRBV7-9 and TRBJ2-1, with 12 bases identical to TRBD2. This TCR was recovered from a human donor with classical Hodgkin lymphoma. Specimen: peripheral blood mononuclear cells (PBMCs), collected at baseline. The CDR3 nucleotides read TGTGCCAGCAGCTTTCTACCGACTAGCGGGAGATTCAATGAGCAGTTCTTC. Encoded protein: CASSFLPTSGRFNEQFF.